This TCR beta chain was captured by sequencing in a study of blood T cell repertoires in COVID-19. The length of the CDR3 is 15 residues. The germline V and J ends were trimmed by 3 bases and 2 bases, with 14 bases remaining between them. The germline gives CDR1 MNHNS, CDR2 SASEGT. Some clones are missing from TCRdb's copy, which holds only in-frame ones; the method was immunoSEQ multiplex PCR. The table includes about 480,000 clones, roughly 88% detected once. J is TRBJ2-7 and V is TRBV6-1; weak D call: TRBD2 (6 bases). The receptor was isolated from a woman aged 50 to 60 with COVID-19, enrolled during active disease. Sequencing was performed on peripheral blood. CDR3 in DNA: TGTGCCAGCAGTGAGGAGGGACGGTCCACCTACGAGCAGTACTTC. Protein product: CASSEEGRSTYEQYF.